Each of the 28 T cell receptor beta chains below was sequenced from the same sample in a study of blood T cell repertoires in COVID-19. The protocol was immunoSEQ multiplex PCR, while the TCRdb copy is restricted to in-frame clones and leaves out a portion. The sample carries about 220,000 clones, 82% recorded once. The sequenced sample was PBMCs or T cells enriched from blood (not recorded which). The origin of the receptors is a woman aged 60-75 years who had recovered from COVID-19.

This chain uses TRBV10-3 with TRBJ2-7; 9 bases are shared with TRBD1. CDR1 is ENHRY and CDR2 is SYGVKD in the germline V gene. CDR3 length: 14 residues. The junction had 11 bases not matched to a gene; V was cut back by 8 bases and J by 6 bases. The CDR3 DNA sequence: TGTGCCATCCGGGAGACAGGGGGTTCAGGCGAGCAGTACTTC. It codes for CAIRETGGSGEQYF.

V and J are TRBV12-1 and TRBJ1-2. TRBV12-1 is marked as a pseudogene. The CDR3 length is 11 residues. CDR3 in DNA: TGTGCCAGCAGCGCGGAAAGTGGCTACACCTTC. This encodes CASSAESGYTF.

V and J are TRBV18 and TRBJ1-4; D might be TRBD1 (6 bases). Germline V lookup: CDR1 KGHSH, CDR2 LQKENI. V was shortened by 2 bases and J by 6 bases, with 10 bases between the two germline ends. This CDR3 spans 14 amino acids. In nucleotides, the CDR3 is TGTGCCAGCTCACCAAGGGGGACGGATGAAAAACTGTTTTTT. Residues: CASSPRGTDEKLFF.

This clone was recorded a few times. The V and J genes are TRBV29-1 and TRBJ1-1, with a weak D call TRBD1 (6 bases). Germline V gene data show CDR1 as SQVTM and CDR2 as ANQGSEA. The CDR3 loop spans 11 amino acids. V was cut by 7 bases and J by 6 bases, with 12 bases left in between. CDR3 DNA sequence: TGCAGCGGAGTGACAGGACCTGAAGCTTTCTTT. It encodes CSGVTGPEAFF.

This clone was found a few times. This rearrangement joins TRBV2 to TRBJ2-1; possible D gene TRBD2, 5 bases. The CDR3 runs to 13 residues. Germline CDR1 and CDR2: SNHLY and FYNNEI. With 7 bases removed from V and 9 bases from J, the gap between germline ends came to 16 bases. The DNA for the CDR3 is TGTGCCAGCAAACCCAACTGGAGCGGTGAGCAGTTCTTC. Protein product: CASKPNWSGEQFF.

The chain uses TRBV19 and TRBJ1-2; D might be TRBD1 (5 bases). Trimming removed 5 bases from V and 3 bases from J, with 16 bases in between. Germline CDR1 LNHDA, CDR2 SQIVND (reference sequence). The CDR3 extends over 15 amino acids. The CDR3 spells CASSLSGGLYYGYTF. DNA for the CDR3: TGTGCCAGTAGTTTATCCGGGGGATTGTACTATGGCTACACCTTC.

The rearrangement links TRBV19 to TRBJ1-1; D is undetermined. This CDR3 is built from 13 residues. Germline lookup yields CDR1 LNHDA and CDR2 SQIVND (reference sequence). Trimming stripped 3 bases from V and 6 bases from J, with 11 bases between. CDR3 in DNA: TGTGCCAGTAGTATTAGGAGAGGCGCTGAAGCTTTCTTT. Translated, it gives CASSIRRGAEAFF.

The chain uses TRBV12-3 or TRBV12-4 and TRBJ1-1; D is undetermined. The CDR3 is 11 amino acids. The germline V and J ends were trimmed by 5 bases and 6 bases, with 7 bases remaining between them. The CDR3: CASSRRAEAFF. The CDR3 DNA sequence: TGTGCCAGCAGTAGGCGGGCTGAAGCTTTCTTT.

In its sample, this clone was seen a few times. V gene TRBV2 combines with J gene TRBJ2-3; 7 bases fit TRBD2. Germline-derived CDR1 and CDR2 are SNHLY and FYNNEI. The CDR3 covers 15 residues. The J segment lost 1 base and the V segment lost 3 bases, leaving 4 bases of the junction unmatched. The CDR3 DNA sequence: TGTGCCAGCAGTGAGGCGGGAGTAGGCACAGATACGCAGTATTTT. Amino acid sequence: CASSEAGVGTDTQYF.

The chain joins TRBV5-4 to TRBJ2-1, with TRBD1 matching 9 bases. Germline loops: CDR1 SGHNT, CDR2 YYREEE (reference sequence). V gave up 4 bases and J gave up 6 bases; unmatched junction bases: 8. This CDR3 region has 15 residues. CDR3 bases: TGTGCCAGCAGCCGACAGGGGGGCTCGTTCAATGAGCAGTTCTTC. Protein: CASSRQGGSFNEQFF.

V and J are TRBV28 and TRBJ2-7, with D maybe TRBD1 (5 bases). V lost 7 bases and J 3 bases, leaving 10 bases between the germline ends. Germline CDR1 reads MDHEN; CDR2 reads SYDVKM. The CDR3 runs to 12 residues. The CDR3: CASNQGVYEQYF. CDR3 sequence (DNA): TGTGCCAGCAATCAAGGGGTCTACGAGCAGTACTTC.

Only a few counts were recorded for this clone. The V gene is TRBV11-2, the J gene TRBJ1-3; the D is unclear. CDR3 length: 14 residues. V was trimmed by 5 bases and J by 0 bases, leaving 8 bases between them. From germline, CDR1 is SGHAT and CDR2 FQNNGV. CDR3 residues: CASSTSHSGNTIYF. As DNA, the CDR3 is TGTGCCAGCAGCACATCTCACTCTGGAAACACCATATATTTT.

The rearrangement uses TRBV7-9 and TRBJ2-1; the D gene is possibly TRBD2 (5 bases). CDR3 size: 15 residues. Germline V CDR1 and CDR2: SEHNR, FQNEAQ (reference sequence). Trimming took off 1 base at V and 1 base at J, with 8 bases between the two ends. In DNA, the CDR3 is TGTGCCAGCAGCTTAGTGGGGAGTTCCTACAATGAGCAGTTCTTC. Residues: CASSLVGSSYNEQFF. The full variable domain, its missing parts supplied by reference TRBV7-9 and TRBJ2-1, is DTGVSQNPRHKITKRGQNVTFRCDPISEHNRLYWYRQTLGQGPEFLTYFQNEAQLEKSRLLSDRFSAERPKGSFSTLEIQRTEQGDSAMYLCASSLVGSSYNEQFFGPGTRLTVL.

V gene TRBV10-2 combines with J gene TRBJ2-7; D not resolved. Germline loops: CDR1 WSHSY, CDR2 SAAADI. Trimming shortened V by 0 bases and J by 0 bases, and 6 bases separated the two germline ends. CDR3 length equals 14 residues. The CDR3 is CASSESRSSYEQYF. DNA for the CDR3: TGCGCCAGCAGTGAGTCACGGAGCTCCTACGAGCAGTACTTC.

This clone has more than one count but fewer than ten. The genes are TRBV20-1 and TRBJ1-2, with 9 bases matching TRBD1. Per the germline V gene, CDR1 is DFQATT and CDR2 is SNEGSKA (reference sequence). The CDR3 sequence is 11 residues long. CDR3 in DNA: TGCAGCGTGGACAGGGGCTATGGCTACACCTTC. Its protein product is CSVDRGYGYTF.

CDR3 bases: TGTGCCAGCAGCCAAGAGGACAGTGTCAATCAGCCCCAGCATTTT. As protein: CASSQEDSVNQPQHF. The V and J genes are TRBV4-2 and TRBJ1-5, with D maybe TRBD1 (6 bases). V was cut by 0 bases and J by 3 bases, with 9 bases left in between. CDR3 length: 15 amino acids. Germline V gene sequence: CDR1 LGHNA, CDR2 YNFKEQ.

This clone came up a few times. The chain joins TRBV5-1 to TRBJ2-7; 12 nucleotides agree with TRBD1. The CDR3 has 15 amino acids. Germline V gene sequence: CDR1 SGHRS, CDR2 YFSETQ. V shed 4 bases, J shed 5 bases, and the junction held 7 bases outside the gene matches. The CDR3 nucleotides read TGCGCCAGCAGCCTAGGGACAGGGGGCCGGGACGAGCAGTACTTC. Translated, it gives CASSLGTGGRDEQYF.

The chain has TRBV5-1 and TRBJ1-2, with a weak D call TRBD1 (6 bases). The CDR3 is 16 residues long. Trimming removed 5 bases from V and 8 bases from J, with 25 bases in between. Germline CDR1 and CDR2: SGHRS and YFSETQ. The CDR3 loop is CASRLQELRGGHGYTF. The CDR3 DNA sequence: TGCGCCAGCAGGCTCCAGGAACTCCGTGGGGGCCACGGCTACACCTTC.

The CDR3 nucleotides read TGTGCCAGCAGCGTTCAGGGACTGACGACCGGGGAGCTGTTTTTT. The encoded protein is CASSVQGLTTGELFF. V usage is TRBV9 and J usage is TRBJ2-2; D is perhaps TRBD2 (6 bases). Germline loops: CDR1 SGDLS, CDR2 YYNGEE. Trimming stripped 2 bases from V and 5 bases from J, with 13 bases between. This CDR3 has 15 amino acids.

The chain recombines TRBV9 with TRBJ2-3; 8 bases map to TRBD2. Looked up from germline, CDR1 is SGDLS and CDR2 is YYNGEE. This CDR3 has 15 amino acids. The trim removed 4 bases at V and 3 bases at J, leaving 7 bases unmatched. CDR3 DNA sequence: TGTGCCAGCAGCCCCCTTCGGGAGGGGACAGATACGCAGTATTTT. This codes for CASSPLREGTDTQYF.

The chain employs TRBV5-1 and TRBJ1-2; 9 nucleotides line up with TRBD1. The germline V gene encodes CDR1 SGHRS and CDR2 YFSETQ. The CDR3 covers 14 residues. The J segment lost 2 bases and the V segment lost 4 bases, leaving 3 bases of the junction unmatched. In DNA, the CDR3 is TGCGCCAGCAGCCCGGACAGGGGCAACTATGGCTACACCTTC. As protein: CASSPDRGNYGYTF.

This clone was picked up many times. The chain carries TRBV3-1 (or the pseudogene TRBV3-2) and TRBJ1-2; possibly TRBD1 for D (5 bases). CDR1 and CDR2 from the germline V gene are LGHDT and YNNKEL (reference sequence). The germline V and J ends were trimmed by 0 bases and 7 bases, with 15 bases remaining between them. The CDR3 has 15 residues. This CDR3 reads CASSQDLGGYRGYTF. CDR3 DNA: TGTGCCAGCAGCCAAGATCTGGGGGGATATCGTGGCTACACCTTC.

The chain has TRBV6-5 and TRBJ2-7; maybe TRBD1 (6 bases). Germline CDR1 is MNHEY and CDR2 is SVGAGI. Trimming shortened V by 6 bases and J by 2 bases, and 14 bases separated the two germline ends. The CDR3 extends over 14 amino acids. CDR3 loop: CASSWDTFTYEQYF. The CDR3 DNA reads TGTGCCAGCAGCTGGGACACCTTTACCTACGAGCAGTACTTC.

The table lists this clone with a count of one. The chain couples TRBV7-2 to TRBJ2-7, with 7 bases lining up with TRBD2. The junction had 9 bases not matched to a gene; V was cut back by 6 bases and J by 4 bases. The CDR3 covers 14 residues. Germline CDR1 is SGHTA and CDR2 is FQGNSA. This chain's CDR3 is CASRGGETYYEQYF. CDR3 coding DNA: TGTGCCAGCAGGGGAGGGGAGACCTATTACGAGCAGTACTTC.

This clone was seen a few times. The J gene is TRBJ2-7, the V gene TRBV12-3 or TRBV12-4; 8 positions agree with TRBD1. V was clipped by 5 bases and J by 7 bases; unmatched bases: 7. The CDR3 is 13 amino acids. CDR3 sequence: CASSIGTGLEQYF. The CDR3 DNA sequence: TGTGCCAGCAGTATAGGGACAGGCCTGGAGCAGTACTTC.

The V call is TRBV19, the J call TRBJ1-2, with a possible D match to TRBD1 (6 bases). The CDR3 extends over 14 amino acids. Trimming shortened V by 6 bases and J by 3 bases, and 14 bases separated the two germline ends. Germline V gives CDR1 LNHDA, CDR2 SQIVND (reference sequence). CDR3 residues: CASRLQGSDYGYTF. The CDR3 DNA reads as TGTGCCAGTAGGTTACAGGGATCGGACTATGGCTACACCTTC.

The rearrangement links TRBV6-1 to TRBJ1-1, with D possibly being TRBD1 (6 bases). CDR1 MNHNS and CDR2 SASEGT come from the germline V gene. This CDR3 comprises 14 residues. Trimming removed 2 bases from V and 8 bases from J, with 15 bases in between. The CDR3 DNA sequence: TGTGCCAGCAGTGAATACAGGGAGATGGGGGAAGCTTTCTTT. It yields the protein CASSEYREMGEAFF.

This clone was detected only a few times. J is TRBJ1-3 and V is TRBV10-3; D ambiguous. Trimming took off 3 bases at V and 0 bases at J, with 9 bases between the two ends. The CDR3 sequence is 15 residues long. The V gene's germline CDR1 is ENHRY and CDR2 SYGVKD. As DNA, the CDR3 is TGTGCCATCAGTGATCGGGAGCCCTCTGGAAACACCATATATTTT. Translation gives CAISDREPSGNTIYF.